The subject of this entry is one TCR beta chain. This entry belongs to a study of beta chain features in type 1 diabetes. The V gene lost 5 bases and the J gene lost 11 bases, with 16 bases spanning the gap. Germline loops: CDR1 MDHEN, CDR2 SYDVKM. CDR3 length: 12 residues. The investigators reverse transcribed all of the isolated RNA, so they sequenced expressed TCRB transcripts. Assay: immunoSEQ multiplex PCR; the TCRdb copy retains only in-frame clones and omits some. The sample lists 300,000 to 350,000 clones, 15% to 20% occurring once. Sequencing was performed on naive CD4+ T cells from blood. This TCR was recovered from a woman between 18 and 30 years old in good health. The genes are TRBV28 and TRBJ2-7; possibly TRBD2 for D (5 bases). CDR3 sequence (DNA): TGTGCCAGCAGTGAGGCCGGGATTCGAGAGTACTTC. Translation gives CASSEAGIREYF.